Below are 9 T cell receptor beta chains sequenced from a single sample in a study of early T cells in non-severe SARS-CoV-2 infection. TCRdb redid the calling of the 5' RACE reads with MiXCR, one entry per CDR3 protein. Here the sample spans 100,000 to 120,000 distinct CDR3 sequences, around 12% being singletons. Sequenced material: whole blood, taken at baseline. These receptors all come from an adult who was a healthcare worker with PCR-confirmed SARS-CoV-2 infection or an uninfected control (not recorded which).

The chain recombines TRBV14 with TRBJ2-7; TRBD1 matches at 7 bases. V shed 4 bases and J 2 bases; nucleotides not matched to a gene: 2. This CDR3 region has 13 residues. In germline, CDR1 is SGHDN, CDR2 FVKESK. The chain's CDR3 is CASSRGQAYEQYF. The CDR3 coding sequence is TGTGCCAGCAGCCGAGGACAGGCCTACGAGCAGTACTTC. Combining the CDR3 with reference TRBV14 and TRBJ2-7 gives the whole variable domain EAGVTQFPSHSVIEKGQTVTLRCDPISGHDNLYWYRRVMGKEIKFLLHFVKESKQDESGMPNNRFLAERTGGTYSTLKVQPAELEDSGVYFCASSRGQAYEQYFGPGTRLTVT.

This clonotype has only a few counts. This chain links TRBV12-3 or TRBV12-4 with TRBJ1-2; 8 nucleotides align to TRBD1. Unmatched junction bases numbered 11, after V lost 2 bases and J lost 0 bases. This CDR3 comprises 18 residues. The CDR3 reads CASSLNYDRGRANYGYTF. As DNA, the CDR3 is TGTGCCAGCAGTTTAAATTACGACAGGGGACGGGCTAACTATGGCTACACCTTC.

This clonotype was recorded a few times. This chain connects TRBV7-9 to TRBJ2-7, with D hard to call. The CDR3 has 13 residues. Germline V lookup: CDR1 SEHNR, CDR2 FQNEAQ (reference sequence). V shed 8 bases and J shed 5 bases, with 16 bases lying between them. The DNA for the CDR3 is TGTGCCAGCGTGGACCCCGGAGTCAACGAGCAGTACTTC. It encodes CASVDPGVNEQYF.

V gene TRBV4-2 combines with J gene TRBJ1-5; D gene unclear. The CDR3 consists of 13 residues. Trimming left V 0 bases short and J 2 bases short, with 2 bases between. Germline V gene sequence: CDR1 LGHNA, CDR2 YNFKEQ. This chain's CDR3 is CASSQDGNQPQHF. CDR3 bases: TGTGCCAGCAGCCAAGACGGCAATCAGCCCCAGCATTTT.

The gene calls are TRBV28 and TRBJ1-2; weak D call: TRBD1 (6 bases). V dropped 8 bases and J dropped 1 base, with 14 bases sitting between them. CDR3 length: 14 residues. Germline V gene sequence: CDR1 MDHEN, CDR2 SYDVKM. CDR3 nucleotide sequence: TGTGCCAGCCGACGCGGGGGGCTTAACTATGGCTACACCTTC. This gives the protein CASRRGGLNYGYTF.

The sample holds a few counts of this clonotype. The V and J genes are TRBV13 and TRBJ2-3; D gene unclear. Trimming cost V 2 bases and J 5 bases, with 11 bases left between them. Germline values: CDR1 PRHDT, CDR2 FYEKMQ (reference sequence). The CDR3 is 14 amino acids. CDR3: CASSLTARRDTQYF. Written as DNA, the CDR3 is TGTGCCAGCAGCTTAACGGCTAGAAGAGATACGCAGTATTTT. Supplemented by reference TRBV13 and TRBJ2-3, the full variable domain reads AAGVIQSPRHLIKEKRETATLKCYPIPRHDTVYWYQQGPGQDPQFLISFYEKMQSDKGSIPDRFSAQQFSDYHSELNMSSLELGDSALYFCASSLTARRDTQYFGPGTRLTVL.

This clonotype was recorded at least ten times. The genes are TRBV20-1 and TRBJ2-1; a possible D gene is TRBD2 (6 bases). Deletions cut 6 bases from V and 0 bases from J, with 18 bases between. The CDR3 length is 16 residues. CDR1 and CDR2 (germline): DFQATT, SNEGSKA (reference sequence). CDR3 DNA sequence: TGCAGTGCCACCCCCGGGGGTGCGATCTCCTACAATGAGCAGTTCTTC. It specifies CSATPGGAISYNEQFF.

There are a few counts of this clonotype. The V call is TRBV5-1, the J call TRBJ1-2; 11 bases align to TRBD1. V was clipped by 4 bases and J by 5 bases; unmatched bases: 7. The CDR3 loop spans 15 amino acids. The germline CDR1 and CDR2 sequences are SGHRS and YFSETQ. CDR3 sequence (DNA): TGCGCCAGCAGCACCTGGACAGGGGGCGCGTATGGCTACACCTTC. Translated: CASSTWTGGAYGYTF.

In its sample, this clonotype was seen once. The V call is TRBV7-9, the J call TRBJ2-3; TRBD1 is a possible D gene (5 bases). Germline V CDR1 and CDR2: SEHNR, FQNEAQ (reference sequence). The CDR3 is made up of 13 amino acids. V lost 11 bases and J 5 bases, leaving 17 bases between the germline ends. In nucleotides, the CDR3 is TGTGCCGGGCAGGGAAGTAGGGGAGATACGCAGTATTTT. Encoded protein: CAGQGSRGDTQYF.